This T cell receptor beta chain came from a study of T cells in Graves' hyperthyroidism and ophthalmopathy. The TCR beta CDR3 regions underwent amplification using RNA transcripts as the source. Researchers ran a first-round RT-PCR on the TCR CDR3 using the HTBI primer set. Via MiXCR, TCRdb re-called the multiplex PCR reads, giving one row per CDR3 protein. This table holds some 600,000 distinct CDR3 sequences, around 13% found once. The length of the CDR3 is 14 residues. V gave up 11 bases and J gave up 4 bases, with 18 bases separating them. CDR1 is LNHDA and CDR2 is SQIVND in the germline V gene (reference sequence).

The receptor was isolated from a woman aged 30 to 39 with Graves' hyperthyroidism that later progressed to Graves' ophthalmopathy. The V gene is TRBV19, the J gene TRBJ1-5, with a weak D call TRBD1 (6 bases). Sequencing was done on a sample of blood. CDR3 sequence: CAGGLQGANQPQHF. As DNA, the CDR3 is TGTGCCGGCGGTCTACAGGGCGCAAATCAGCCCCAGCATTTT.